These 14 T cell receptor beta chains share one sample of origin, sequenced in a study of blood T cell repertoires in COVID-19. The assay was immunoSEQ multiplex PCR, and TCRdb's table has in-frame clones only and misses some. Of about 160,000 clones listed, 80% to 90% are singletons. The source material was peripheral blood. The receptors shown here come from a man younger than 30 with COVID-19, enrolled during active disease.

This chain uses TRBV9 with TRBJ1-5; D is uncertain. The CDR3 runs to 15 residues. The germline CDR1 and CDR2 sequences are SGDLS and YYNGEE. V lost 8 bases and J 2 bases, leaving 17 bases between the germline ends. The CDR3 nucleotides are TGTGCCAGGGGGAGGAGGGAAGAGGGCAATCAGCCCCAGCATTTT. Translation gives CARGRREEGNQPQHF.

The chain has TRBV6-6 and TRBJ1-5, with D uncertain. Germline lookup yields CDR1 MNHNY and CDR2 SVGAGI (reference sequence). With 0 bases removed from V and 5 bases from J, the gap between germline ends came to 14 bases. The CDR3 contains 16 residues. CDR3 DNA sequence: TGTGCCAGCAGTTACTCTGAAGATGGGAGTGATCAGCCCCAGCATTTT. This gives the protein CASSYSEDGSDQPQHF.

This chain links TRBV30 with TRBJ1-1, with 7 bases lining up with TRBD1. From germline, CDR1 is GTSNPN and CDR2 SVGIG (reference sequence). The ends lost 5 bases at V and 7 bases at J; junction bases unmatched: 7. This CDR3 spans 12 amino acids. The CDR3: CAWVQGRHEAFF. The CDR3 DNA is TGTGCCTGGGTACAGGGGCGCCATGAAGCTTTCTTT.

This chain uses TRBV9 with TRBJ1-3, with TRBD1 matching 7 bases. The germline gives CDR1 SGDLS, CDR2 YYNGEE. Trimming took 3 bases from V and 3 from J; bases not matched to a gene: 3. The CDR3 is 14 amino acids. CDR3 sequence (DNA): TGTGCCAGCAGCGGGACAGGTGGTGGAAACACCATATATTTT. This gives the protein CASSGTGGGNTIYF.

The chain combines TRBV11-3 with TRBJ2-7, with D possibly being TRBD2 (6 bases). The germline V gene has CDR1 SGHNT and CDR2 YENEEA. The CDR3 totals 13 residues. Trimming stripped 5 bases from V and 3 bases from J, with 11 bases between. CDR3 protein: CASSLAGHYEQYF. DNA for the CDR3: TGTGCCAGCAGCCTTGCGGGGCACTACGAGCAGTACTTC.

The chain is built from TRBV24-1 and TRBJ2-1; possible D gene TRBD1, 5 bases. This CDR3 region has 16 residues. Germline-derived CDR1 and CDR2 are KGHDR and SFDVKD. V was shortened by 1 base and J by 2 bases, with 11 bases between the two germline ends. The CDR3 region has the DNA TGTGCCACCAGTGATTTTAGCAAGGGGACCTACAATGAGCAGTTCTTC. Its protein product is CATSDFSKGTYNEQFF.

V and J are TRBV3-1 (or the pseudogene TRBV3-2) and TRBJ2-4, with D perhaps matching TRBD2 (6 bases). The germline V gene has CDR1 LGHDT and CDR2 YNNKEL (reference sequence). The CDR3 has 13 residues. V lost 6 bases to trimming and J lost 6 bases, with 12 bases between them. As DNA, the CDR3 is TGTGCCAGCAGGGAGGAGGGGAGAAACATTCAGTACTTC. Its protein product is CASREEGRNIQYF.

The chain links TRBV27 to TRBJ2-1, with TRBD1 matching over 8 bases. V trimming: 1 base; J trimming: 0 bases; junction bases outside the gene matches: 8. Germline V gene sequence: CDR1 MNHEY, CDR2 SMNVEV (reference sequence). This CDR3 region has 18 residues. The CDR3 region has the DNA TGTGCCAGCAGTTTATATCCCAGGGGGCTTAGCTCCTACAATGAGCAGTTCTTC. This translates into CASSLYPRGLSSYNEQFF.

As DNA, the CDR3 is TGTGCCAGCAGTTACTCCACCCCAACAGGGGGCATCTACAATGAGCAGTTCTTC. Translated, it gives CASSYSTPTGGIYNEQFF. The chain is built from TRBV6-2 or TRBV6-3 and TRBJ2-1; TRBD1 aligns across 9 bases. The CDR3 contains 18 residues. V dropped 0 bases and J dropped 3; count of bases not matched to a gene: 9. Germline CDR1 reads MNHEY; CDR2 reads SVGEGT.

This clone was counted a single time. The chain has TRBV28 and TRBJ2-7; no clear D. The CDR3 loop spans 14 amino acids. Germline V gene lookup returns CDR1 MDHEN and CDR2 SYDVKM. Trimming stripped 3 bases from V and 5 bases from J, with 14 bases between. The CDR3 region is CASSLVARVNEQYF. CDR3 DNA: TGTGCCAGCAGTTTGGTGGCTAGAGTAAACGAGCAGTACTTC.

The chain employs TRBV24-1 and TRBJ2-2, with D maybe TRBD2 (6 bases). Per germline, CDR1 KGHDR and CDR2 SFDVKD. V was clipped by 0 bases and J by 0 bases, with 10 bases between them. CDR3 length: 17 amino acids. CDR3 nucleotides: TGTGCCACCAGTGATTTGTGGTGGGAGGCGAACACCGGGGAGCTGTTTTTT. Protein sequence: CATSDLWWEANTGELFF.

The J gene is TRBJ2-5, the V gene TRBV11-3; D possibly corresponds to TRBD2 (5 bases). The germline V and J ends were trimmed by 5 bases and 9 bases, with 10 bases remaining between them. Germline CDR1 is SGHNT and CDR2 is YENEEA. This CDR3 has 11 residues. In DNA form, the CDR3 reads TGTGCCAGCAGCCCCGAGGAGGCCCAGTACTTC. Encoded protein: CASSPEEAQYF.

The CDR3 DNA sequence: TGTGCCAGCAGCTTAGGCGGCCCCGGGGGAGGCACTGAAGCTTTCTTT. Translation: CASSLGGPGGGTEAFF. V gene TRBV7-9 combines with J gene TRBJ1-1; the D gene is possibly TRBD1 (5 bases). The germline V and J ends were trimmed by 1 base and 4 bases, with 16 bases remaining between them. CDR3 size: 16 residues. The germline V gene encodes CDR1 SEHNR and CDR2 FQNEAQ (reference sequence).

A note on this clone: Germline and junction disagree at one end, which may indicate a read error. This sequence joins TRBV7-9 and TRBJ2-7; 8 bases are shared with TRBD2. Germline V gives CDR1 SEHNR, CDR2 FQNEAQ (reference sequence). CDR3 length: 11 amino acids. The DNA of the CDR3 is TGTGCCAGCAGCGACAGCGGGAGTCAGGACTTC. Translated, it gives CASSDSGSQDF.